Below are 18 T cell receptor beta chains sequenced from a single sample in a study of blood T cells in healthy people across ages. Primers used in a second PCR of roughly 6 to 12 cycles were a sample-barcoded 5' primer and a J-beta primer mix. MiXCR was run by TCRdb on the 5' RACE reads, yielding one entry per CDR3 protein. The table shows about 670,000 distinct CDR3 sequences, with about 50% occurring only once. Sequencing was carried out using blood. All receptors come from an elderly woman in good health.

The gene calls are TRBV24-1 and TRBJ1-1, with a tentative D call TRBD1 (6 bases). Trimming shortened V by 5 bases and J by 6 bases, and 15 bases separated the two germline ends. This CDR3 has 14 residues. CDR1 KGHDR and CDR2 SFDVKD come from the germline V gene. The CDR3 bases are TGTGCCACCAGTGGGTTAGGGGGAGAGGCTGAAGCTTTCTTT. Protein: CATSGLGGEAEAFF.

The chain employs TRBV28 and TRBJ1-2, with TRBD1 matching over 8 bases. The junction had 2 bases not matched to a gene; V was cut back by 1 base and J by 4 bases. The CDR3 runs to 14 residues. CDR1 MDHEN and CDR2 SYDVKM come from the germline V gene. The CDR3, as DNA: TGTGCCAGCAGTTTATCTGACAGGGGCTATGGCTACACCTTC. Amino acids: CASSLSDRGYGYTF.

This clonotype was seen once. Given a much more abundant clone one base away, this may be a read error. The genes are TRBV20-1 and TRBJ1-2; perhaps TRBD1 as D (6 bases). Trimming removed 5 bases from V and 4 bases from J, with 11 bases in between. Germline CDR1 and CDR2: DFQATT and SNEGSKA (reference sequence). The CDR3 totals 12 residues. The CDR3 region is CSAQGPSYGYTF. As DNA, the CDR3 is TGCAGTGCTCAGGGGCCCAGCTATGGCTACACCTTC.

This clonotype has more than one count but fewer than ten. V usage is TRBV29-1 and J usage is TRBJ1-5; D possibly corresponds to TRBD1 (5 bases). Germline lookup yields CDR1 SQVTM and CDR2 ANQGSEA. V lost 4 bases and J lost 7, with 11 bases in between. The CDR3 spans 12 residues. The DNA of the CDR3 is TGCAGCGTTGGGCTCCAGGGCCAGCCCCAGCATTTT. Encoded protein: CSVGLQGQPQHF.

This chain joins TRBV20-1 and TRBJ2-1, with no clear D. This CDR3 has 15 residues. Trimming took off 3 bases at V and 0 bases at J, with 12 bases between the two ends. Germline V gene sequence: CDR1 DFQATT, CDR2 SNEGSKA (reference sequence). The CDR3 is CSARFPTGSYNEQFF. The CDR3 region has the DNA TGCAGTGCTAGGTTTCCCACGGGCTCCTACAATGAGCAGTTCTTC.

This clonotype appeared many times. The chain is built from TRBV7-2 and TRBJ2-1; D is perhaps TRBD1 or TRBD2 (5 bases each). The CDR3 is 15 amino acids. The V gene's germline CDR1 is SGHTA and CDR2 FQGNSA. V lost 2 bases and J 6 bases, leaving 14 bases between the germline ends. CDR3 nucleotides: TGTGCCAGCAGCTTACAGGCAGGGAGTTTCAATGAGCAGTTCTTC. Its protein product is CASSLQAGSFNEQFF.

The genes are TRBV12-3 or TRBV12-4 and TRBJ2-7; D might be TRBD1 (6 bases). CDR3 size: 13 residues. Trimming left V 2 bases short and J 2 bases short, with 7 bases between. In DNA, the CDR3 is TGTGCCAGCAGTTTACGGGACACCTACGAGCAGTACTTC. Its translation is CASSLRDTYEQYF.

In its sample, this clonotype was seen many times. The gene calls are TRBV5-1 and TRBJ2-1, with TRBD1 matching over 7 bases. CDR3 length equals 17 residues. V was clipped by 1 base and J by 6 bases; unmatched bases: 13. Germline V lookup: CDR1 SGHRS, CDR2 YFSETQ. The CDR3 is CASSLIDRARALNEQFF. CDR3 coding DNA: TGCGCCAGCAGCTTGATCGACAGGGCCCGGGCACTCAATGAGCAGTTCTTC.

The J gene is TRBJ2-1, the V gene TRBV20-1; TRBD2 aligns across 8 bases. Looked up from germline, CDR1 is DFQATT and CDR2 is SNEGSKA (reference sequence). Unmatched junction bases numbered 8, after V lost 7 bases and J lost 0 bases. There are 15 residues in the CDR3. The CDR3 sequence: CSGNSGVSSYNEQFF. CDR3 nucleotides: TGCAGTGGCAATAGCGGGGTGAGCTCCTACAATGAGCAGTTCTTC.

This clonotype has just a few counts. CDR3 in amino acids: CASKDRGRGNEQYF. The CDR3 bases are TGTGCCAGCAAGGATCGAGGAAGGGGGAACGAGCAGTACTTC. The rearrangement uses TRBV12-3 or TRBV12-4 and TRBJ2-7, with a weak D call TRBD1 (6 bases). The germline V and J ends were trimmed by 7 bases and 5 bases, with 18 bases remaining between them. This CDR3 has 14 amino acids.

With regard to this clonotype: This could be a read error, since a much larger clone is one nucleotide away. The chain joins TRBV2 to TRBJ2-5; a weak D match, TRBD2 (6 bases). The CDR3 has 15 residues. CDR1 is SNHLY, CDR2 FYNNEI, per germline. Trimming took off 7 bases at V and 7 bases at J, with 22 bases between the two ends. DNA for the CDR3: TGTGCCAGCAAACCCCTACTACGAGTGGGGGGGACCCAGTACTTC. Its translation: CASKPLLRVGGTQYF.

This clonotype was observed many times. This chain links TRBV2 with TRBJ2-5; maybe TRBD1 (6 bases). Per the germline V gene, CDR1 is SNHLY and CDR2 is FYNNEI. This CDR3 has 12 amino acids. Deletions cut 8 bases from V and 5 bases from J, with 12 bases between. CDR3 in DNA: TGTGCCAGCCGTCGACAGGCGGAGACCCAGTACTTC. Translation gives CASRRQAETQYF.

This clonotype was seen a handful of times. The chain has TRBV7-9 and TRBJ2-3; 10 bases align to TRBD1. This CDR3 is built from 17 residues. V shed 5 bases, J shed 3 bases, and the junction held 11 bases outside the gene matches. The germline V gene has CDR1 SEHNR and CDR2 FQNEAQ (reference sequence). The CDR3 region is CASSPPFPGQGTDTQYF. CDR3 coding DNA: TGTGCCAGCAGCCCTCCTTTCCCGGGACAGGGGACAGATACGCAGTATTTT. The full variable domain, completed using reference TRBV7-9 and TRBJ2-3, is DTGVSQNPRHKITKRGQNVTFRCDPISEHNRLYWYRQTLGQGPEFLTYFQNEAQLEKSRLLSDRFSAERPKGSFSTLEIQRTEQGDSAMYLCASSPPFPGQGTDTQYFGPGTRLTVL.

The chain employs TRBV3-1 and TRBJ2-1; D uncertain. V was shortened by 4 bases and J by 0 bases, with 13 bases between the two germline ends. Germline V gene lookup returns CDR1 LGHDT and CDR2 YNNKEL (reference sequence). This CDR3 spans 16 amino acids. Here the CDR3 DNA reads TGTGCCAGCAGCCCCCGCGGTATCAGCTCCTACAATGAGCAGTTCTTC. It encodes CASSPRGISSYNEQFF.

This clonotype was found many times. The chain joins TRBV7-9 to TRBJ2-1; D possibly matches TRBD1 or TRBD2 (5 bases each). This CDR3 is built from 16 residues. The germline gives CDR1 SEHNR, CDR2 FQNEAQ (reference sequence). With 2 bases removed from V and 5 bases from J, the gap between germline ends came to 16 bases. Here the CDR3 DNA reads TGTGCCAGCAGCTTAAAGGGGACCCCTCCCGACAATGAGCAGTTCTTC. It translates to CASSLKGTPPDNEQFF.

The chain links TRBV12-3 or TRBV12-4 to TRBJ2-1; a possible D gene is TRBD2 (6 bases). The CDR3 is 15 residues long. With 3 bases removed from V and 10 bases from J, the gap between germline ends came to 19 bases. The CDR3 here is CASSFGGALKREQFF. The CDR3 DNA reads TGTGCCAGCAGTTTCGGGGGAGCTCTTAAGAGGGAGCAGTTCTTC.

As for this clonotype: Its ends do not fully match the called genes, so a read error is possible. The genes are TRBV7-2 and TRBJ2-6, with a possible D match to TRBD1 (5 bases). CDR3 size: 17 residues. Germline-derived CDR1 and CDR2 are SGHTA and FQGNSA. CDR3 sequence: CASSPGRVRSGANVLNF. The CDR3 nucleotides are TGTGCCAGCAGCCCGGGCAGGGTGCGCTCTGGGGCCAACGTCCTGAATTTC.

The chain uses TRBV10-3 and TRBJ2-1; 9 bases line up with TRBD1. Trimming removed 6 bases from V and 5 bases from J; junction bases left unmatched: 5. The CDR3 loop spans 14 amino acids. Germline loops: CDR1 ENHRY, CDR2 SYGVKD. DNA of the CDR3: TGTGCCATCAGCGAGACAGGGGGAAACAATGAGCAGTTCTTC. The encoded protein is CAISETGGNNEQFF.